The 21 T cell receptor beta chains below all came from one sample that was sequenced in a study of radiotherapy plus CTLA-4 blockade in lung cancer. Clones were read by immunoSEQ multiplex PCR, and TCRdb kept only the in-frame ones, dropping some. The repertoire holds approximately 69,000 clones, over 65% seen once, with around 7% in the top ten. This specimen consisted of peripheral blood, obtained from a patient treated with radiotherapy plus ipilimumab. The receptors stem from a human donor with non-small cell lung cancer who had a complete response to radiotherapy plus ipilimumab.

This rearrangement joins TRBV15 to TRBJ2-7; D is unclear. The CDR3 consists of 13 residues. Per the germline V gene, CDR1 is LNHNV and CDR2 is YYDKDF (reference sequence). Deletions cut 3 bases from V and 6 bases from J, with 12 bases between. CDR3 loop: CATSRDQRTEQYF. DNA of the CDR3: TGTGCCACCAGCAGGGACCAACGGACCGAGCAGTACTTC.

The V call is TRBV19, the J call TRBJ2-3; D might be TRBD1 (5 bases). The CDR3 sequence is 15 residues long. The germline CDR1 and CDR2 sequences are LNHDA and SQIVND (reference sequence). The V and J ends lost 2 bases and 4 bases respectively, with 13 bases between them. The CDR3: CASSIRTSSSDTQYF. The CDR3, as DNA: TGTGCCAGTAGTATAAGGACAAGCTCATCAGATACGCAGTATTTT.

The V call is TRBV11-2, the J call TRBJ1-2; D possibly corresponds to TRBD1 (5 bases). V lost 0 bases to trimming and J lost 9 bases, with 14 bases between them. This CDR3 region has 14 residues. Germline CDR1 reads SGHAT; CDR2 reads FQNNGV. The CDR3 is CASSLEGTLSSYTF. CDR3 bases: TGTGCCAGCAGCTTAGAGGGGACGCTGAGTAGCTACACCTTC. The whole variable domain, remainder taken from reference TRBV11-2 and TRBJ1-2, is EAGVAQSPRYKIIEKRQSVAFWCNPISGHATLYWYQQILGQGPKLLIQFQNNGVVDDSQLPKDRFSAERLKGVDSTLKIQPAKLEDSAVYLCASSLEGTLSSYTFGSGTRLTVV.

This sequence joins TRBV7-9 and TRBJ2-3; 7 bases map to TRBD1. This CDR3 comprises 16 residues. The germline V gene encodes CDR1 SEHNR and CDR2 FQNEAQ (reference sequence). V dropped 2 bases and J dropped 4; count of bases not matched to a gene: 9. The CDR3 sequence: CASSLNSGGWSDTQYF. CDR3 nucleotides: TGTGCCAGCAGCTTAAACTCAGGGGGATGGTCAGATACGCAGTATTTT.

The J gene is TRBJ1-4, the V gene TRBV25-1; TRBD1 matches 8 bases. V shed 5 bases, J shed 3 bases, and the junction held 5 bases outside the gene matches. The germline gives CDR1 MGHDK, CDR2 SYGVNS. The CDR3 runs 15 residues. Here the CDR3 DNA reads TGTGCCAGCAGTAAACAGGGGGTATCTAATGAAAAACTGTTTTTT. This translates into CASSKQGVSNEKLFF.

V gene TRBV14 combines with J gene TRBJ2-5; 7 nucleotides agree with TRBD2. Germline V gives CDR1 SGHDN, CDR2 FVKESK. The V segment lost 0 bases and the J segment 6 bases; nucleotides outside the gene matches: 10. This CDR3 contains 16 residues. CDR3: CASSQDPSGTPKTQYF. DNA of the CDR3: TGTGCCAGCAGCCAAGATCCGAGCGGGACCCCAAAGACCCAGTACTTC.

The chain recombines TRBV2 with TRBJ2-7, with D hard to call. V lost 3 bases to trimming and J lost 3 bases, with 6 bases between them. This CDR3 has 12 residues. Germline CDR1 reads SNHLY; CDR2 reads FYNNEI. The CDR3 nucleotides are TGTGCCAGCAGTGACCTTTTCTACGAGCAGTACTTC. This sequence encodes CASSDLFYEQYF.

The gene calls are TRBV18 and TRBJ1-2; maybe TRBD1 (5 bases). The V gene lost 3 bases and the J gene lost 4 bases, with 12 bases spanning the gap. Germline lookup yields CDR1 KGHSH and CDR2 LQKENI. This CDR3 is 14 amino acids long. CDR3 sequence: CASSPEGLIYGYTF. The CDR3 DNA is TGTGCCAGCTCACCGGAGGGGCTCATCTATGGCTACACCTTC.

V usage is TRBV5-5 and J usage is TRBJ2-7; the D is unclear. Germline V gives CDR1 SGHKS, CDR2 YYEKEE (reference sequence). Trimming left V 1 base short and J 3 bases short, with 11 bases between. This CDR3 contains 14 residues. The CDR3 coding sequence is TGTGCCAGCAGCTTGATCACAGAGAACTACGAGCAGTACGTC. It is translated as CASSLITENYEQYV.

This chain connects TRBV28 to TRBJ2-3; 8 nucleotides align to TRBD1. The V segment lost 7 bases and the J segment 2 bases; nucleotides outside the gene matches: 8. In germline, CDR1 is MDHEN, CDR2 SYDVKM. The CDR3 extends over 15 amino acids. CDR3 coding DNA: TGTGCCAGCAACCCAGGGGACAGGATCACAGATACGCAGTATTTT. Its translation is CASNPGDRITDTQYF.

CDR3 loop: CASSTRQGTSSEQYF. The CDR3 DNA sequence: TGTGCCAGCAGTACAAGACAGGGGACCTCTTCCGAGCAGTACTTC. The gene calls are TRBV6-6 and TRBJ2-7, with 8 positions matching TRBD1. Germline V gives CDR1 MNHNY, CDR2 SVGAGI (reference sequence). Trimming took 5 bases from V and 6 from J; bases not matched to a gene: 12. The CDR3 runs 15 residues.

The chain joins TRBV6-5 to TRBJ2-1; TRBD2 is a possible D gene (5 bases). The germline V gene has CDR1 MNHEY and CDR2 SVGAGI. V lost 4 bases to trimming and J lost 15 bases, with 25 bases between them. The CDR3 consists of 15 residues. CDR3 residues: CASSSDLMRSGNWFF. The CDR3 DNA is TGTGCCAGCAGTTCCGACCTAATGAGAAGCGGCAACTGGTTCTTC.

The rearrangement joins TRBV4-1 to TRBJ2-1, with 9 bases aligning to TRBD2. The germline V gene encodes CDR1 MGHRA and CDR2 YSYEKL. Germline trimming cut 1 base from V and 8 bases from J; bases unmatched to any gene: 6. The CDR3 runs 15 residues. The CDR3: CASSQARTSVDEQFF. As DNA, the CDR3 is TGCGCCAGCAGCCAAGCCCGGACTAGCGTTGATGAGCAGTTCTTC.

This chain's CDR3 is CASSYSQVVSYEQYF. The CDR3 nucleotides read TGTGCCAGCAGTTACTCACAGGTCGTCTCCTACGAGCAGTACTTC. The rearrangement joins TRBV6-6 to TRBJ2-7; weak D call: TRBD1 (5 bases). With 0 bases removed from V and 0 bases from J, the gap between germline ends came to 9 bases. The V gene's germline CDR1 is MNHNY and CDR2 SVGAGI (reference sequence). The CDR3 length is 15 residues.

The sample holds a few counts of this clone. The V and J genes are TRBV19 and TRBJ1-2; the D gene is possibly TRBD1 (6 bases). V was trimmed by 6 bases and J by 6 bases, leaving 11 bases between them. Germline V gene data show CDR1 as LNHDA and CDR2 as SQIVND (reference sequence). The CDR3 has 12 amino acids. CDR3 sequence (DNA): TGTGCCAGTAGCATTGGGGACAATGGCTACACCTTC. It encodes CASSIGDNGYTF.

This sequence joins TRBV18 and TRBJ1-3, with TRBD1 matching 7 bases. This CDR3 is built from 15 residues. The germline V gene encodes CDR1 KGHSH and CDR2 LQKENI. The trim removed 3 bases at V and 2 bases at J, leaving 4 bases unmatched. CDR3 nucleotide sequence: TGTGCCAGCTCACCCGACAGGGCTCCTGGAAACACCATATATTTT. Encoded protein: CASSPDRAPGNTIYF.

The chain is built from TRBV29-1 and TRBJ2-3; TRBD2 matches at 15 bases. J lost 5 bases, V lost 7 bases, and 22 bases had no gene match. The CDR3 loop spans 20 amino acids. Germline CDR1 and CDR2: SQVTM and ANQGSEA. Written as DNA, the CDR3 is TGCAGCGCGTTAGGGTGGGAGGGGAGAGGACTAGCGGGAGGGGTAGATACGCAGTATTTT. Amino acids: CSALGWEGRGLAGGVDTQYF.

The V and J genes are TRBV30 and TRBJ1-2; 8 positions agree with TRBD1. Germline-derived CDR1 and CDR2 are GTSNPN and SVGIG (reference sequence). The V gene end was trimmed by 1 base and the J gene end by 14 bases; junction bases not matched to a gene: 6. The CDR3 contains 11 residues. CDR3 sequence: CAWSDLDRETF. The CDR3 nucleotides are TGTGCCTGGAGTGACCTGGACAGGGAAACCTTC. Combining the CDR3 with reference TRBV30 and TRBJ1-2 gives the whole variable domain SQTIHQWPATLVQPVGSPLSLECTVEGTSNPNLYWYRQAAGRGLQLLFYSVGIGQISSEVPQNLSASRPQDRQFILSSKKLLLSDSGFYLCAWSDLDRETFGSGTRLTVV.

V and J are TRBV2 and TRBJ2-7; no firm D call. The CDR3 sequence is 13 residues long. The germline CDR1 and CDR2 sequences are SNHLY and FYNNEI. Trimming took off 6 bases at V and 1 base at J, with 10 bases between the two ends. The CDR3: CASRADLSYEQYV. The CDR3 DNA is TGTGCCAGCAGGGCCGACCTGTCCTACGAGCAGTACGTC.

The chain combines TRBV27 with TRBJ2-3, with 8 bases fitting TRBD2. Germline loops: CDR1 MNHEY, CDR2 SMNVEV (reference sequence). J lost 6 bases, V lost 6 bases, and 14 bases had no gene match. The CDR3 is made up of 16 amino acids. DNA for the CDR3: TGTGCCAGCAGGGCCCTCGGGGGGGGGCATACCGATACGCAGTATTTT. Protein sequence: CASRALGGGHTDTQYF.

The CDR3 region is CSARVQYGYTF. The CDR3 bases are TGCAGTGCTAGGGTCCAGTATGGCTACACCTTC. The chain couples TRBV20-1 to TRBJ1-2; D gene ambiguous. The CDR3 length is 11 residues. V lost 3 bases to trimming and J lost 5 bases, with 7 bases between them. CDR1 DFQATT and CDR2 SNEGSKA come from the germline V gene (reference sequence).